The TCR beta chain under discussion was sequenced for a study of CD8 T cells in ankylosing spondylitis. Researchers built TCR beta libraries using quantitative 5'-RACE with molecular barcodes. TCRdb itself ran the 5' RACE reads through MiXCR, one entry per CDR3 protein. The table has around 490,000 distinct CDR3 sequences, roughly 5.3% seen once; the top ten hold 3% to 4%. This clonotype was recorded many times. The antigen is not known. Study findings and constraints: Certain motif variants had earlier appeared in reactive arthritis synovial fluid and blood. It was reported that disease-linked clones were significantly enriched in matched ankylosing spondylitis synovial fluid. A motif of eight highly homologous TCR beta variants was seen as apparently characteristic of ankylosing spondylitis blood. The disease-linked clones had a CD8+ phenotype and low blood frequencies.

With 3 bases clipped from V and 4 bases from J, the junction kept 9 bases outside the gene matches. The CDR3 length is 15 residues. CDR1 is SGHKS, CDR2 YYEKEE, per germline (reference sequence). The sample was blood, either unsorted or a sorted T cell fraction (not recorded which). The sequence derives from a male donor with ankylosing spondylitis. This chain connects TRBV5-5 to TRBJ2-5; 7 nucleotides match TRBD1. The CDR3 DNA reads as TGTGCCAGCAGCTCCGGCGCGGCAGGGGGAGAGACCCAGTACTTC. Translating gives CASSSGAAGGETQYF.